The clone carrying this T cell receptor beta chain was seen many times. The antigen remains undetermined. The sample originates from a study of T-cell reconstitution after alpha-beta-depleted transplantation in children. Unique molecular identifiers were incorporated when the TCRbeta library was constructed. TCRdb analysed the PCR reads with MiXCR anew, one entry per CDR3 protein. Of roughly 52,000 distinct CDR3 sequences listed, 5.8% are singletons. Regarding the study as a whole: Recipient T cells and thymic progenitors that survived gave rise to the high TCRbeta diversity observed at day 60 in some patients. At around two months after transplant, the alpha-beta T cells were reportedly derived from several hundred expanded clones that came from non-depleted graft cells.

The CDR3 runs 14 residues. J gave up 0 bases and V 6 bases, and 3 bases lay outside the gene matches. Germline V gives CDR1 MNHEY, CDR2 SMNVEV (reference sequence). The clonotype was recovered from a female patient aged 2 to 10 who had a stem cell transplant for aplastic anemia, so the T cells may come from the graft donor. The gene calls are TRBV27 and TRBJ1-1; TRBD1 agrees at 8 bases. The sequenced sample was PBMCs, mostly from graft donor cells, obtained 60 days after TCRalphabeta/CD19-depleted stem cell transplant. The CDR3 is CASRGTGMNTEAFF. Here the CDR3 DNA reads TGTGCCAGCAGGGGGACAGGAATGAACACTGAAGCTTTCTTT.